This passage covers 19 T cell receptor beta chains from one sample sequenced in a study of shared clonotypes between healthy human individuals. Data came from immunoSEQ multiplex PCR; TCRdb stores just in-frame clones and leaves some out. The sample gives about 2.5 million clones, about 90% of which show up once; roughly 0.34% is in the top ten. The material sequenced was naive CD4+ T cells from PBMCs. This sample's subset: CD45RA+ positively selected. These TCRs come from a man aged 18 to 35 in good health. Some clones in this sample may be carry-over from other donors' samples.

The rearrangement uses TRBV28 and TRBJ1-4; weak D call: TRBD1 (5 bases). This CDR3 is built from 15 residues. Per the germline V gene, CDR1 is MDHEN and CDR2 is SYDVKM. The V end was cut by 3 bases, the J end by 4 bases, with 12 bases between. In DNA, the CDR3 is TGTGCCAGCAGTTTTGAGAAGGGGTATAATGAAAAACTGTTTTTT. This gives the protein CASSFEKGYNEKLFF.

In this sample, this clone turned up once. The J gene is TRBJ2-2, the V gene TRBV18, with D possibly being TRBD1 (6 bases). The germline CDR1 and CDR2 sequences are KGHSH and LQKENI. V dropped 1 base and J dropped 5 bases, with 11 bases sitting between them. This CDR3 region has 15 residues. In DNA form, the CDR3 reads TGTGCCAGCTCACCACGACAGGCCTCAACCGGGGAGCTGTTTTTT. Residues: CASSPRQASTGELFF.

The chain combines TRBV28 with TRBJ1-4; TRBD1 is a possible D gene (5 bases). With 4 bases removed from V and 11 bases from J, the gap between germline ends came to 17 bases. The CDR3 loop spans 14 amino acids. Germline CDR1 MDHEN, CDR2 SYDVKM. CDR3 DNA sequence: TGTGCCAGCAGTTCCCCGGGGGTAGAGGATAAACTGTTTTTT. Protein product: CASSSPGVEDKLFF.

This rearrangement joins TRBV7-9 to TRBJ1-5; D not certain. Germline-derived CDR1 and CDR2 are SEHNR and FQNEAQ (reference sequence). This CDR3 has 13 residues. The V and J ends lost 4 bases and 5 bases respectively, with 9 bases between them. CDR3 nucleotides: TGTGCCAGCAGCTCTCAGGAATATCAGCCCCAGCATTTT. This sequence encodes CASSSQEYQPQHF.

This clone was picked up a small number of times. Other DNA sequences within the sample encode an identical CDR3. V is TRBV11-2 and J is TRBJ1-5; D uncertain. Germline loops: CDR1 SGHAT, CDR2 FQNNGV. V lost 1 base and J 4 bases, leaving 5 bases between the germline ends. The CDR3 extends over 13 amino acids. DNA of the CDR3: TGTGCCAGCAGCTTAGGCGAGAATCAGCCCCAGCATTTT. Protein: CASSLGENQPQHF.

The chain is built from TRBV7-8 and TRBJ1-5; 10 bases line up with TRBD1. V gave up 0 bases and J gave up 9 bases; unmatched junction bases: 5. Looked up from germline, CDR1 is SGHVS and CDR2 is FQNEAQ. This CDR3 spans 15 amino acids. The CDR3 loop is CASSLAGQGLGPQHF. The CDR3 DNA reads as TGTGCCAGCAGCTTAGCGGGACAGGGGCTAGGGCCCCAGCATTTT. Together with reference TRBV7-8 and TRBJ1-5, the CDR3 gives the full variable domain: GAGVSQSPRYKVAKRGQDVALRCDPISGHVSLFWYQQALGQGPEFLTYFQNEAQLDKSGLPSDRFFAERPEGSVSTLKIQRTQQEDSAVYLCASSLAGQGLGPQHFGDGTRLSIL.

The chain combines TRBV5-1 with TRBJ2-7; 9 bases fit TRBD2. Unmatched junction bases numbered 7, after V lost 4 bases and J lost 5 bases. CDR1 is SGHRS, CDR2 YFSETQ, per germline. CDR3 length: 14 residues. CDR3: CASSHGLAINEQYF. CDR3 in DNA: TGCGCCAGCAGCCACGGACTAGCGATCAACGAGCAGTACTTC.

V and J are TRBV28 and TRBJ2-7, with D tentatively TRBD2 (5 bases). From germline, CDR1 is MDHEN and CDR2 SYDVKM. V lost 7 bases to trimming and J lost 5 bases, with 18 bases between them. This CDR3 spans 14 amino acids. CDR3 sequence: CASTSPTPGNEQYF. The CDR3 region has the DNA TGTGCCAGCACCAGCCCCACTCCGGGAAACGAGCAGTACTTC.

In the case of this clone: Other DNA sequences from this sample encode an identical CDR3 as well. The rearrangement uses TRBV7-3 and TRBJ1-2; no clear D. Per the germline V gene, CDR1 is SGHTA and CDR2 is FQGTGA. The CDR3 runs 12 residues. Trimming cost V 4 bases and J 8 bases, with 11 bases left between them. The CDR3 protein is CASSSGVGGYTF. The CDR3 nucleotides read TGTGCCAGCAGCTCAGGAGTGGGAGGCTACACCTTC.

The V and J genes are TRBV4-2 and TRBJ1-5; D may be TRBD1 (5 bases). This CDR3 is 18 amino acids long. The germline V gene has CDR1 LGHNA and CDR2 YNFKEQ. Trimming removed 3 bases from V and 6 bases from J, with 24 bases in between. CDR3 sequence reads: CASSQGGMAAYLSQPQHF. In DNA, the CDR3 is TGTGCCAGCAGCCAGGGGGGAATGGCGGCCTATCTTAGTCAGCCCCAGCATTTT.

Points on this clone: The sample holds other DNA sequences that translate to the same CDR3. The rearrangement links TRBV5-1 to TRBJ2-1, with 7 bases fitting TRBD1. The germline V gene has CDR1 SGHRS and CDR2 YFSETQ. This CDR3 has 14 amino acids. The V segment lost 4 bases and the J segment 3 bases; nucleotides outside the gene matches: 4. The CDR3 sequence: CASSPRDSYNEQFF. The CDR3 nucleotides are TGCGCCAGCAGCCCCAGGGACAGCTACAATGAGCAGTTCTTC.

The chain uses TRBV6-1 and TRBJ1-4; D unresolved. Germline values: CDR1 MNHNS, CDR2 SASEGT. There are 15 residues in the CDR3. V was trimmed by 6 bases and J by 0 bases, leaving 11 bases between them. This chain's CDR3 is CASRDRSATNEKLFF. The CDR3 nucleotides are TGTGCCAGCAGGGATAGGAGTGCAACTAATGAAAAACTGTTTTTT.

The rearrangement uses TRBV7-9 and TRBJ2-3; D possibly matches TRBD1 or TRBD2 (5 bases each). Trimming removed 5 bases at V and 8 bases at J, with 14 bases between. CDR1 SEHNR and CDR2 FQNEAQ come from the germline V gene (reference sequence). The CDR3 loop spans 13 amino acids. The DNA for the CDR3 is TGTGCCAGCAGCGATCCCCCGGGACCTACGCAGTATTTT. Protein sequence: CASSDPPGPTQYF.

J is TRBJ1-5 and V is TRBV9; a possible D gene is TRBD1 (6 bases). CDR1 SGDLS and CDR2 YYNGEE come from the germline V gene. There are 15 residues in the CDR3. Trimming stripped 4 bases from V and 2 bases from J, with 13 bases between. CDR3 amino acids: CASSRSPGGNQPQHF. DNA for the CDR3: TGTGCCAGCAGCCGTAGCCCAGGGGGCAATCAGCCCCAGCATTTT.

The CDR3 coding sequence is TGTGCCAGCAGCGCGACCGGGCAAAAAGAGACCCAGTACTTC. Translating it yields CASSATGQKETQYF. The chain employs TRBV7-3 and TRBJ2-5; D is uncertain. This CDR3 is built from 14 residues. Germline CDR1 reads SGHTA; CDR2 reads FQGTGA. V dropped 5 bases and J dropped 3 bases, with 13 bases sitting between them.

The gene calls are TRBV28 and TRBJ2-3, with a possible D match to TRBD1 (6 bases). Germline V gene data show CDR1 as MDHEN and CDR2 as SYDVKM. The CDR3 contains 14 residues. V was shortened by 5 bases and J by 3 bases, with 12 bases between the two germline ends. The DNA for the CDR3 is TGTGCCAGCAGTCCACCCGGGACAACAGATACGCAGTATTTT. Protein sequence: CASSPPGTTDTQYF.

V and J are TRBV6-4 and TRBJ2-1; perhaps TRBD2 as D (6 bases). Germline V gives CDR1 MRHNA, CDR2 SNTAGT. V was shortened by 4 bases and J by 5 bases, with 12 bases between the two germline ends. The CDR3 runs 14 residues. The CDR3 bases are TGTGCCAGCAGTGCGCTCCGCGGGAACAATGAGCAGTTCTTC. It translates to CASSALRGNNEQFF.

The rearrangement uses TRBV28 and TRBJ2-7; TRBD1 matches at 7 bases. V shed 5 bases and J 5 bases; nucleotides not matched to a gene: 9. Germline CDR1 is MDHEN and CDR2 is SYDVKM. The CDR3 totals 14 residues. The CDR3 nucleotides read TGTGCCAGCAGTGTTACAGGGGATGTAGACGAGCAGTACTTC. This sequence encodes CASSVTGDVDEQYF.

This chain joins TRBV5-1 and TRBJ2-3; TRBD2 aligns across 12 bases. The CDR3 sequence is 16 residues long. V lost 4 bases, J lost 4 bases, and 7 bases stayed unmatched. CDR1 is SGHRS, CDR2 YFSETQ, per germline. CDR3: CASSTGLAGEADTQYF. The CDR3 DNA follows: TGCGCCAGCAGCACGGGACTAGCGGGTGAGGCAGATACGCAGTATTTT.